A single sample gave rise to the 5 T cell receptor beta chains below, sequenced in a study of Graves' ophthalmopathy and Graves' hyperthyroidism. RNA served as the template for amplifying TCR beta CDR3 regions. The authors performed first-round RT-PCR with HTBI primers and then a second-round multiplex PCR. TCRdb ran MiXCR on the multiplex PCR reads and lists one entry per CDR3 protein. The sample records around 600,000 distinct CDR3 sequences, about two fifths being singletons. Sequencing was done on a sample of peripheral blood. These receptors originate from an adult man with Graves' ophthalmopathy.

This clonotype was detected ten times or more. The chain links TRBV2 to TRBJ1-5, with unresolved D. The germline CDR1 and CDR2 sequences are SNHLY and FYNNEI. The CDR3 consists of 12 residues. Between the trimmed V and J ends, which lost 2 bases and 5 bases, there was a span of 4 bases. CDR3 loop: CASSERHQPQHF. In DNA, the CDR3 is TGTGCCAGCAGTGAACGACATCAGCCCCAGCATTTT.

The chain uses TRBV7-9 and TRBJ1-1; TRBD1 matches 7 bases. The V gene's germline CDR1 is SEHNR and CDR2 FQNEAQ (reference sequence). V lost 11 bases, J lost 4 bases, and 10 bases stayed unmatched. This CDR3 is built from 13 residues. The CDR3 nucleotides are TGTGCCTGGAGTGGAGCAGGGGGCACTGAAGCTTTCTTT. It encodes CAWSGAGGTEAFF. Together with reference TRBV7-9 and TRBJ1-1, the CDR3 gives the full variable domain: DTGVSQNPRHKITKRGQNVTFRCDPISEHNRLYWYRQTLGQGPEFLTYFQNEAQLEKSRLLSDRFSAERPKGSFSTLEIQRTEQGDSAMYLCAWSGAGGTEAFFGQGTRLTVV.

Notes on this clonotype: Possible read error: a much larger clone is one base away. J is TRBJ2-6 and V is TRBV7-9; D might be TRBD1 (5 bases). The CDR3 consists of 16 residues. V was pared by 4 bases and J by 1 base, with 11 bases between. CDR1 is SEHNR, CDR2 FQNEAQ, per germline (reference sequence). DNA for the CDR3: TGTGCCAGCAGCTCTATAGGGGCTTCTGGGGCCAACGTCCTGACTTTC. Translation: CASSSIGASGANVLTF.

The genes are TRBV20-1 and TRBJ1-5; D is possibly TRBD1 (5 bases). With 3 bases removed from V and 6 bases from J, the gap between germline ends came to 12 bases. Germline loops: CDR1 DFQATT, CDR2 SNEGSKA (reference sequence). The CDR3 contains 13 residues. CDR3 in DNA: TGCAGTGCTAGTGGGGGGGGGTCTCAGCCCCAGCATTTT. Its translation is CSASGGGSQPQHF.

This clonotype was observed a few times. The rearrangement uses TRBV7-3 and TRBJ2-2; 7 nucleotides agree with TRBD2. This CDR3 has 17 residues. Per germline, CDR1 SGHTA and CDR2 FQGTGA. V was clipped by 2 bases and J by 5 bases; unmatched bases: 11. This CDR3 is CASSLRGGGGKTGELFF. The CDR3 coding sequence is TGTGCCAGCAGCTTACGTGGTGGGGGGGGGAAGACCGGGGAGCTGTTTTTT. The whole variable domain, filled in from reference TRBV7-3 and TRBJ2-2, reads GAGVSQTPSNKVTEKGKYVELRCDPISGHTALYWYRQSLGQGPEFLIYFQGTGAADDSGLPNDRFFAVRPEGSVSTLKIQRTERGDSAVYLCASSLRGGGGKTGELFFGEGSRLTVL.